One and the same sample provided the 10 T cell receptor beta chains below, sequenced in a study of metastatic and nonmetastatic thyroid tumors. MiXCR was used by TCRdb to re-call the PCR reads. The data hold roughly 36,000 clones, with approximately 10% observed a single time. None of the patients had undergone any treatment ahead of thyroid surgery. The sample taken for sequencing was blood. These receptors were collected from a female donor with papillary thyroid cancer or a benign thyroid nodule (not recorded which). Some clones in this sample may be carry-over from other donors' samples.

This clone was found many times. The rearrangement joins TRBV9 to TRBJ2-5; 12 nucleotides match TRBD2. This CDR3 region has 16 residues. The V and J ends lost 1 base and 5 bases, in that order; junction bases with no gene match: 6. Germline CDR1 SGDLS, CDR2 YYNGEE. CDR3 loop: CASSVNLAGGDETQYF. The CDR3 region has the DNA TGTGCCAGCAGCGTAAACCTAGCGGGAGGGGACGAGACCCAGTACTTC. The full variable domain, with the rest looked up from reference TRBV9 and TRBJ2-5, is DSGVTQTPKHLITATGQRVTLRCSPRSGDLSVYWYQQSLDQGLQFLIQYYNGEERAKGNILERFSAQQFPDLHSELNLSSLELGDSALYFCASSVNLAGGDETQYFGPGTRLLVL.

This clone was counted many times. The chain uses TRBV9 and TRBJ1-1, with 12 bases identical to TRBD1. The trim removed 0 bases at V and 6 bases at J, leaving 3 bases unmatched. Per the germline V gene, CDR1 is SGDLS and CDR2 is YYNGEE. This CDR3 contains 15 residues. CDR3 sequence: CASSVEGTGGSEAFF. The CDR3 DNA reads TGTGCCAGCAGCGTAGAGGGGACAGGGGGCTCTGAAGCTTTCTTT.

The sample holds many counts of this clone. The chain is built from TRBV7-2 and TRBJ2-3, with 13 positions matching TRBD2. The CDR3 is 17 amino acids. Germline-derived CDR1 and CDR2 are SGHTA and FQGNSA. The junction had 8 bases not matched to a gene; V was cut back by 5 bases and J by 3 bases. The CDR3 spells CASSRGLAGVGTDTQYF. The CDR3 coding sequence is TGTGCCAGCAGCCGAGGACTAGCGGGGGTCGGGACAGATACGCAGTATTTT.

This clone has a handful of counts. The CDR3 nucleotides are TGTGCCAGCAGCCAAGGGGGAAGCACTGAAGCTTTCTTT. As protein: CASSQGGSTEAFF. The genes are TRBV2 and TRBJ1-1; a weak D match, TRBD1 (6 bases). Germline-derived CDR1 and CDR2 are SNHLY and FYNNEI. The germline V and J ends were trimmed by 6 bases and 4 bases, with 12 bases remaining between them. The CDR3 runs 13 residues.

Ten or more counts support this clone. The chain couples TRBV6-2 or TRBV6-3 to TRBJ1-2; D is unresolved. The CDR3 is 13 amino acids. Germline CDR1 and CDR2: MNHEY and SVGEGT. V was pared by 2 bases and J by 12 bases, with 16 bases between. The CDR3 protein is CASSYPSDGRNTF. The CDR3 nucleotides are TGTGCCAGCAGTTACCCCTCGGACGGCCGTAACACCTTC.

Turning to this clone: Compared with germline, one end of the junction differs, possibly owing to a read error. The V gene is TRBV6-2 or TRBV6-3, the J gene TRBJ2-7; no firm D call. Germline V gene data show CDR1 as MNHEY and CDR2 as SVGEGT. The CDR3 consists of 17 residues. The CDR3: CASSYSPPAKGSYDQYF. As DNA, the CDR3 is TGTGCCAGTAGTTACTCTCCCCCGGCGAAGGGCTCCTACGATCAGTACTTC.

This clone was picked up many times. The V gene is TRBV13, the J gene TRBJ2-7; TRBD2 is a possible D gene (6 bases). The CDR3 totals 16 residues. The germline V gene encodes CDR1 PRHDT and CDR2 FYEKMQ (reference sequence). V gave up 2 bases and J gave up 2 bases, with 16 bases separating them. In DNA form, the CDR3 reads TGTGCCAGCAGCTTATTGGGCCTAGCGAATACCTACGAGCAGTACTTC. Its protein is CASSLLGLANTYEQYF. The complete variable domain, with remaining parts taken from reference TRBV13 and TRBJ2-7, reads AAGVIQSPRHLIKEKRETATLKCYPIPRHDTVYWYQQGPGQDPQFLISFYEKMQSDKGSIPDRFSAQQFSDYHSELNMSSLELGDSALYFCASSLLGLANTYEQYFGPGTRLTVT.

The rearrangement links TRBV30 to TRBJ1-2; 12 bases map to TRBD1. Looked up from germline, CDR1 is GTSNPN and CDR2 is SVGIG (reference sequence). There are 15 residues in the CDR3. V shed 5 bases, J shed 8 bases, and the junction held 12 bases outside the gene matches. CDR3 bases: TGTGCCTGGGGTGAATGGGGACAGGGGGCGAAAGGCTACACCTTC. Residues: CAWGEWGQGAKGYTF.

There are a few counts of this clone. The J gene is TRBJ2-2, the V gene TRBV24-1, with TRBD2 matching 10 bases. This CDR3 region has 14 residues. Per the germline V gene, CDR1 is KGHDR and CDR2 is SFDVKD. V shed 7 bases, J shed 3 bases, and the junction held 1 base outside the gene matches. CDR3 amino acids: CATRSGGDTGELFF. For the CDR3, the DNA is TGTGCCACCAGAAGCGGGGGGGACACCGGGGAGCTGTTTTTT.

This clone was picked up a small number of times. The V and J genes are TRBV6-1 and TRBJ1-2; 10 positions agree with TRBD1. Germline-derived CDR1 and CDR2 are MNHNS and SASEGT. There are 15 residues in the CDR3. After removal of 4 bases from V and 1 base from J, the junction contained 3 bases not matched to a gene. The CDR3 region has the DNA TGTGCCAGCAGTGCCTGGACAGGGGGTAACTATGGCTACACCTTC. Residues: CASSAWTGGNYGYTF.